This entry concerns a single T cell receptor (beta chain). What it binds is not known. The sample originates from a study of T cell responses to AZD1222 COVID-19 vaccine. Study outcomes and limitations: At study baseline, merely six AZD1222 recipients were seropositive. Spike-specific TCR repertoires showed rising breadth and depth after two AZD1222 doses. Reportedly, nearly half of unique spike TCRs recognized epitopes outside B.1.351/B.1.1.7 mutations.

Trimming pared 1 base from V and 1 base from J, leaving 10 bases between. The CDR3 totals 15 residues. Germline values: CDR1 SEHNR, CDR2 FQNEAQ (reference sequence). The method was immunoSEQ multiplex PCR; TCRdb's version includes in-frame clones alone and lacks a portion of them. The profile shows over 75,000 clones, around 90% of them singletons. Sample: peripheral blood, taken on day 0 of AZD1222 vaccination. The receptor was isolated from an adult in good health. V gene TRBV7-9 combines with J gene TRBJ1-2; no clear D. The CDR3 is CASSLGDGVNYGYTF. The DNA for the CDR3 is TGTGCCAGCAGCTTAGGAGATGGGGTTAACTATGGCTACACCTTC.